This TCR beta chain was documented in a study of blood T cells in healthy people across ages. Study results and limitations: Among long-lived donors, naive CD4+ cells were more numerous and diversity higher than in aged donors.

A second PCR, run for roughly 7 to 11 cycles, used a sample-barcoded 5' primer plus a J-beta primer mix. MiXCR, applied by TCRdb to the 5' RACE reads, yields one record per CDR3 protein. The sample contains about 780,000 distinct CDR3 sequences, around 50% of which appear only once. There are 14 residues in the CDR3. Per germline, CDR1 MRHNA and CDR2 SNTAGT. After removal of 2 bases from V and 6 bases from J, the junction contained 4 bases not matched to a gene. About this clonotype itself: Its antigen is not identified.

The TCR comes from an elderly man in good health. The material sequenced was blood. J is TRBJ2-1 and V is TRBV6-4; 7 bases are a match to TRBD1. The DNA of the CDR3 is TGTGCCAGCAGTGACACACAGGGGCGCAATGAGCAGTTCTTC. It yields the protein CASSDTQGRNEQFF.